What follows is one TCR beta chain and its context. The source of the sample is a study of T cell repertoires in ileal Crohn's disease. Assay used: immunoSEQ multiplex PCR; TCRdb lists only in-frame clones, some missing. The sample yields about 760 clones, about 92% seen once. Specified time point: neoterminal ileum biopsy at postoperative endoscopy, about 6 months after surgery. Sequenced sample: ileal tissue. The sequence was obtained from an adult with Crohn's disease.

In DNA, the CDR3 is TGTGCCAGCAGTGAAAGGCTAGCGGGAGTGGAGCAGTTCTTC. Its protein is CASSERLAGVEQFF. The gene calls are TRBV25-1 and TRBJ2-1; 10 positions match TRBD2. Trimming at V came to 2 bases and at J to 10 bases, leaving 5 bases not matched to a gene. The CDR3 is 14 residues long. CDR1 MGHDK and CDR2 SYGVNS come from the germline V gene.